One and the same sample provided the 2 T cell receptor beta chains below, sequenced in a study of shared clonotypes between healthy human individuals. Libraries were prepared by immunoSEQ multiplex PCR; TCRdb keeps only in-frame clonotypes and omits some of them. There are about 2.1 million clones in the sample; roughly 91% occur only once, and 1.5% to 2% lies in the top ten. CD8 cells classed as naive were CD45RO-negative and positively selected for CCR7, excluding terminally differentiated effector memory CD45RA+ cells. Sequenced sample: naive CD8+ T cells from PBMCs. Source of these receptors: a man younger than 35 in good health. Some clones in this sample may be carry-over from other donors' samples.

This clone was counted between two and nine times. Other DNA sequences in the sample encode the same CDR3. V is TRBV7-9 and J is TRBJ1-1; TRBD1 aligns across 7 bases. Germline V gene data show CDR1 as SEHNR and CDR2 as FQNEAQ (reference sequence). The V gene end was trimmed by 1 base and the J gene end by 6 bases; junction bases not matched to a gene: 2. The CDR3 totals 13 residues. CDR3 nucleotide sequence: TGTGCCAGCAGCTTAGACAGGGGCGCTGAAGCTTTCTTT. It yields the protein CASSLDRGAEAFF.

The chain has TRBV21-1 and TRBJ2-7; the D call TRBD1 from the table was never checked on the DNA. TRBV21-1 corresponds to a pseudogene. The CDR3 is 13 amino acids. CDR3 sequence (DNA): TGTGCCAGCAGGGGGGACAGCTCCTACGAGCAGTACTTC. This gives the protein CASRGDSSYEQYF.